This entry is about one T cell receptor beta chain. The sample belongs to a study of T cells after somatic rescue of genetic block. Trimming cost V 6 bases and J 2 bases, with 22 bases left between them. The germline gives CDR1 KGHSH, CDR2 LQKENI. The CDR3 runs 18 residues. Sequencing used immunoSEQ multiplex PCR; TCRdb keeps in-frame clones, though not all of them. Here the sample spans roughly 71,000 clones, roughly 91% being singletons. The sample comprised peripheral blood mononuclear cells (PBMCs). The V gene is TRBV18, the J gene TRBJ2-2; D tentatively fits TRBD1 or TRBD2 (5 bases each). This clonotype was obtained from a man aged 30 to 45. CDR3 region: CASSRLLRDPLNTGELFF. For the CDR3, the DNA is TGTGCCAGCTCGCGCCTGCTACGGGACCCCCTTAACACCGGGGAGCTGTTTTTT. Supplemented by reference TRBV18 and TRBJ2-2, the full variable domain reads NAGVMQNPRHLVRRRGQEARLRCSPMKGHSHVYWYRQLPEEGLKFMVYLQKENIIDESGMPKERFSAEFPKEGPSILRIQQVVRGDSAAYFCASSRLLRDPLNTGELFFGEGSRLTVL.